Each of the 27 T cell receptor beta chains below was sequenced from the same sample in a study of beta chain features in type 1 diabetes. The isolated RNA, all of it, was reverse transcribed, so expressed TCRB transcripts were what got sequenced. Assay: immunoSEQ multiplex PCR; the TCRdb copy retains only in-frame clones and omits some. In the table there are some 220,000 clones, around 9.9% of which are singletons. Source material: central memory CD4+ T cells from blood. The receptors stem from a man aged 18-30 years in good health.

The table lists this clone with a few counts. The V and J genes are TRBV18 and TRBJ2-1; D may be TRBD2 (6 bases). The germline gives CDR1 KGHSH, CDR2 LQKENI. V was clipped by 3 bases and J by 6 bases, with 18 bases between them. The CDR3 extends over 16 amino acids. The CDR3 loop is CASSPLPSDFGNEQFF. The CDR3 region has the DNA TGTGCCAGCTCACCTCTGCCTAGCGATTTCGGCAATGAGCAGTTCTTC.

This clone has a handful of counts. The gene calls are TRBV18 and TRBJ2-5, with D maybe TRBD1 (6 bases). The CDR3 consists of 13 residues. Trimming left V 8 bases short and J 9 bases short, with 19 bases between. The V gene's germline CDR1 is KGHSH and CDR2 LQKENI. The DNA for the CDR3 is TGTGCCAGCGTGGGGAACAGGGACGTGGCCCAGTACTTC. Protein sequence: CASVGNRDVAQYF.

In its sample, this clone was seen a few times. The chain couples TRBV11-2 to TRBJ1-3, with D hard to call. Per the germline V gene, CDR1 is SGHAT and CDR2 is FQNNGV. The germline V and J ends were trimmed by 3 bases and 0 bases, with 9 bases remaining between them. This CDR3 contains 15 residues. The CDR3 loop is CASSFLPSSGNTIYF. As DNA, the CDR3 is TGTGCCAGCAGCTTTTTACCCAGCTCTGGAAACACCATATATTTT. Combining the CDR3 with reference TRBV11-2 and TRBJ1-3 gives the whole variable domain EAGVAQSPRYKIIEKRQSVAFWCNPISGHATLYWYQQILGQGPKLLIQFQNNGVVDDSQLPKDRFSAERLKGVDSTLKIQPAKLEDSAVYLCASSFLPSSGNTIYFGEGSWLTVV.

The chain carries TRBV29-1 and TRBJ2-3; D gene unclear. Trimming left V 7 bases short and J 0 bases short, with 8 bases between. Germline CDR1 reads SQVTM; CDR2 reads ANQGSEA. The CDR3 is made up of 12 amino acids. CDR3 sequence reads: CSAKPSTDTQYF. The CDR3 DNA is TGCAGCGCAAAACCTAGCACAGATACGCAGTATTTT.

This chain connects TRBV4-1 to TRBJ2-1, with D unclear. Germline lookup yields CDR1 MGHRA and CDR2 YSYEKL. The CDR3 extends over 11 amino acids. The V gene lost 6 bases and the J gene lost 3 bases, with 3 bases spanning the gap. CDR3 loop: CASRNYNEQFF. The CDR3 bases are TGCGCCAGCAGGAACTACAATGAGCAGTTCTTC.

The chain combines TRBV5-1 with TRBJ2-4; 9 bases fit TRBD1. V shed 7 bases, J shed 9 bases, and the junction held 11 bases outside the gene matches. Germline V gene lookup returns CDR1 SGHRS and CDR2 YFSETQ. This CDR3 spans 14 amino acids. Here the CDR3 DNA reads TGCGCCAGCGGAGCGGGACAGGGAAAGAGCATTCAGTACTTC. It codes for CASGAGQGKSIQYF.

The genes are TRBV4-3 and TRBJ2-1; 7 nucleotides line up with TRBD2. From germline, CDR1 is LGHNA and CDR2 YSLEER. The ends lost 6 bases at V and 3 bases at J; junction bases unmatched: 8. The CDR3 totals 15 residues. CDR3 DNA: TGCGCCAGCAGTCCTGGGGCTAGCGGCTACAATGAGCAGTTCTTC. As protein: CASSPGASGYNEQFF.

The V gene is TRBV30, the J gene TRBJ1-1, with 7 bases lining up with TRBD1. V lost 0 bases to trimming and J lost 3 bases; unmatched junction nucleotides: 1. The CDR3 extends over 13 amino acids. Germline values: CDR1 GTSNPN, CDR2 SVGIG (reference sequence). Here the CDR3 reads CAWSVTGYTEAFF. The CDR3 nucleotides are TGTGCCTGGAGTGTGACAGGGTACACTGAAGCTTTCTTT.

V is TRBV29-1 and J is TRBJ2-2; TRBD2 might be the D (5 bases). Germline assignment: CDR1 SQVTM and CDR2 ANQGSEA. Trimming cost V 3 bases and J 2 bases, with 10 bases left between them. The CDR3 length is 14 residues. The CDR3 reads CSVDSGINTGELFF. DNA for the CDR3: TGCAGCGTTGATTCGGGGATTAACACCGGGGAGCTGTTTTTT.

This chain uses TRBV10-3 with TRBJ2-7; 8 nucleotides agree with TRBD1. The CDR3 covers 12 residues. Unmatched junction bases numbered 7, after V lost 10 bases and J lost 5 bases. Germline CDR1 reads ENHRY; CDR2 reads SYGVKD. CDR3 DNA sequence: TGTGCCACAGAAGGACAGGGACACGAGCAGTACTTC. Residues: CATEGQGHEQYF.

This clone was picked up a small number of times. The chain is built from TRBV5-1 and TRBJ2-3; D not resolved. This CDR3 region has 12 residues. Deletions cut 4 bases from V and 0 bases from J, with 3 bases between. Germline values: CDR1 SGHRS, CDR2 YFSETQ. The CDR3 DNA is TGCGCCAGCAGCCCCAGCACAGATACGCAGTATTTT. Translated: CASSPSTDTQYF.

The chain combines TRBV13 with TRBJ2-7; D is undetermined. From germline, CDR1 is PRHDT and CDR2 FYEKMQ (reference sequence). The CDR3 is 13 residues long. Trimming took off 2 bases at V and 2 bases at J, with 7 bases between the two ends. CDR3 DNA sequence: TGTGCCAGCAGCTTACACGGAACCTACGAGCAGTACTTC. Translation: CASSLHGTYEQYF.

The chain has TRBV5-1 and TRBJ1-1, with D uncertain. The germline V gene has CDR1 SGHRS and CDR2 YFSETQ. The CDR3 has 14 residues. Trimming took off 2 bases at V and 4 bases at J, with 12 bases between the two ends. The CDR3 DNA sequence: TGCGCCAGCAGCTTAGACACCGCGGCCACTGAAGCTTTCTTT. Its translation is CASSLDTAATEAFF.

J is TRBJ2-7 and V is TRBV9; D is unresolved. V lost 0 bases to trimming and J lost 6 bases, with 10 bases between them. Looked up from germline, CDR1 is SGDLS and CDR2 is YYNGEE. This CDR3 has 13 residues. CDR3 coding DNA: TGTGCCAGCAGCGTAGATGGCCGAAGCGAGCAGTACTTC. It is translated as CASSVDGRSEQYF. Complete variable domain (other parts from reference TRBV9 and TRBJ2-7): DSGVTQTPKHLITATGQRVTLRCSPRSGDLSVYWYQQSLDQGLQFLIQYYNGEERAKGNILERFSAQQFPDLHSELNLSSLELGDSALYFCASSVDGRSEQYFGPGTRLTVT.

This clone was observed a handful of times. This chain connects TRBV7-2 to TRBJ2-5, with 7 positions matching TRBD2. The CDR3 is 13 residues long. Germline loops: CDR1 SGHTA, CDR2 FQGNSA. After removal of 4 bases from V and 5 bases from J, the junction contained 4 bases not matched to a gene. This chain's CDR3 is CASSSEGGETQYF. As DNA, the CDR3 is TGTGCCAGCAGCTCTGAGGGAGGGGAGACCCAGTACTTC. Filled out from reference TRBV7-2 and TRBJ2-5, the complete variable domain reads GAGVSQSPSNKVTEKGKDVELRCDPISGHTALYWYRQSLGQGLEFLIYFQGNSAPDKSGLPSDRFSAERTGGSVSTLTIQRTQQEDSAVYLCASSSEGGETQYFGPGTRLLVL.

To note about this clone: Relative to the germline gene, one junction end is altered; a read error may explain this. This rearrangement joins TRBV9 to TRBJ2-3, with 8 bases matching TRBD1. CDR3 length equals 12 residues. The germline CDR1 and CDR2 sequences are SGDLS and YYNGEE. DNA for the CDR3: TGTGCCAGCAGCGTAGACCGGGACAGGTTGAATTTT. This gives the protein CASSVDRDRLNF.

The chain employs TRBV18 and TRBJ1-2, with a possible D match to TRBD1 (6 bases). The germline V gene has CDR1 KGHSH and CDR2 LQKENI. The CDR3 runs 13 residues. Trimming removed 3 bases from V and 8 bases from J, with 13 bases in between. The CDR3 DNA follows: TGTGCCAGCTCACCCGGGGGGGCCCGAGGCTACACCTTC. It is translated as CASSPGGARGYTF.

The DNA of the CDR3 is TGTGCCAGTAGTACACGGAATAGGTTCGACTATGAGCAGTTCTTC. This gives the protein CASSTRNRFDYEQFF. This rearrangement joins TRBV19 to TRBJ2-1, with D hard to call. This CDR3 is 15 amino acids long. Germline V gene sequence: CDR1 LNHDA, CDR2 SQIVND (reference sequence). V was cut by 4 bases and J by 8 bases, with 18 bases left in between.

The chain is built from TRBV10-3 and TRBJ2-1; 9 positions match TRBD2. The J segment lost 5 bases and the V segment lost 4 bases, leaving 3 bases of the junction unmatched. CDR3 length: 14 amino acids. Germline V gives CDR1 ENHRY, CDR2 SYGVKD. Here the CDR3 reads CAISASGTHNEQFF. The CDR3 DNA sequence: TGTGCCATCAGTGCTAGCGGGACTCACAATGAGCAGTTCTTC.

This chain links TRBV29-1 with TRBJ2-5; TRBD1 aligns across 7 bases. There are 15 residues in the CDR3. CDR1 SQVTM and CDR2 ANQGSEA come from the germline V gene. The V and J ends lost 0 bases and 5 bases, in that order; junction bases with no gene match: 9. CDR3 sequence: CSVEDRGGRGETQYF. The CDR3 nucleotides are TGCAGCGTTGAAGATCGAGGGGGCCGAGGGGAGACCCAGTACTTC.

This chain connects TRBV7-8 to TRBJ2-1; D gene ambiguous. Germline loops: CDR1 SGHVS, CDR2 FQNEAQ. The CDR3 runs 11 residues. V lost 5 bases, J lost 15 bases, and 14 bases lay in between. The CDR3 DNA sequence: TGTGCCAGCAGCCCCCGAGAGTTAGCGTTCTTC. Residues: CASSPRELAFF.

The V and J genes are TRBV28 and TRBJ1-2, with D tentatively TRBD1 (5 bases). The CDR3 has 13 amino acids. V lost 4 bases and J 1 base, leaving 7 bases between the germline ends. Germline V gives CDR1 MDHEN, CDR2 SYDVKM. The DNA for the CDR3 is TGTGCCAGCAGTTGGGGGATTAACTATGGCTACACCTTC. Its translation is CASSWGINYGYTF.

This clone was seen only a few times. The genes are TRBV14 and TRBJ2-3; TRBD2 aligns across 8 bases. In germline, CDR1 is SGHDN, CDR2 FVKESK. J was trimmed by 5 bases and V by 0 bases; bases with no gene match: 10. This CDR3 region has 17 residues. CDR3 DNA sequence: TGTGCCAGCAGCCAAGATCTACCCAGCGCGGGGGGAGATACGCAGTATTTT. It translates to CASSQDLPSAGGDTQYF.

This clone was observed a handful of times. CDR3 loop: CASSLGGPGTDTQYF. CDR3 nucleotide sequence: TGTGCCAGCAGCTTAGGAGGGCCGGGCACAGATACGCAGTATTTT. The chain uses TRBV7-9 and TRBJ2-3, with D possibly TRBD2 on 5 matching bases. Germline CDR1 and CDR2: SEHNR and FQNEAQ (reference sequence). V was pared by 1 base and J by 1 base, with 9 bases between. The CDR3 sequence is 15 residues long.

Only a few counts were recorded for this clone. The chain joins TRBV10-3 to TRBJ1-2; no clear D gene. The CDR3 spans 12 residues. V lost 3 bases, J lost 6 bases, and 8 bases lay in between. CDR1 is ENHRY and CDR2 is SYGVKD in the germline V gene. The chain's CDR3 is CAISDLGNGYTF. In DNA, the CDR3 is TGTGCCATCAGTGATTTGGGTAATGGCTACACCTTC.

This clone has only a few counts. DNA of the CDR3: TGCAGCGTTGTCCGGACTAGCGACACCGGGGAGCTGTTTTTT. It yields the protein CSVVRTSDTGELFF. The J gene is TRBJ2-2, the V gene TRBV29-1; 9 positions agree with TRBD2. The CDR3 has 14 residues. The trim removed 4 bases at V and 3 bases at J, leaving 3 bases unmatched. Germline V gene lookup returns CDR1 SQVTM and CDR2 ANQGSEA.

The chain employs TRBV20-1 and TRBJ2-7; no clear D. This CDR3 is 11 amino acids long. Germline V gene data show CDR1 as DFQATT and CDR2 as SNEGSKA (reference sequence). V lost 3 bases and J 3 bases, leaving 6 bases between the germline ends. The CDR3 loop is CSASADYEQYF. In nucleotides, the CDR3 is TGCAGTGCTAGTGCGGACTACGAGCAGTACTTC.